This T cell receptor (beta chain) was sequenced in a study of sequential checkpoint blockade in melanoma (dated by TCRdb to between 2017 and 2020). A note on the overall study: In a 1:1 randomization, patients received either first-line nivolumab then ipilimumab (arm A) or ipilimumab then nivolumab (arm B). Maintenance nivolumab came after each of the two trial sequences. The paper as a whole reports these results and caveats: The response-prediction model combining TCR metrics and mutation burden needs validation in larger, independent patient cohorts.

CDR1 and CDR2 are drawn from the germline V gene: LGHNA, YSLEER. Clipping removes 4 bases from V and 5 bases from J, with 13 as the unmatched junction base count. Including the terminal cysteine and phenylalanine, the CDR3 comprises 16 residues. This entry keeps only the CDR3 DNA: 48 bases, framed from base 1. With regard to this clone: No antigen is known for it. No per-base quality is available; no much larger clone lies one base away.

The treatment or condition label, read with the paper, signifies: randomized to nivolumab then ipilimumab (arm A) or the reverse (arm B). None of the patients in the trial had previously been given DNA-damaging chemotherapy. Thawed PBMCs were sorted on a FACS Aria II flow cytometer to isolate live CD3+CD8+ cells negative for CD19 and CD56. CheckMate 064, a randomized, open-label phase II trial of sequential checkpoint blockade, was the source of the samples, all of which came from patients with melanoma. Peripheral blood mononuclear cells were collected by leukapheresis, purified with Ficoll-Paque, and frozen in human serum with about 9.2% DMSO. Immediately after sorting, the purity of sorted blood CD3+CD8+ cells was verified to be >95%, after which DNA was extracted. TCRbeta CDR3 regions were immunosequenced from genomic DNA with the immunoSEQ Assay. Before high-throughput sequencing, genomic DNA was amplified using bias-controlled multiplex PCR. On the authors' methods: To quantify the absolute abundance of each unique TCRbeta CDR3 region, the sequences were collapsed and filtered. Clonality, defined as 1 minus Pielou's evenness, was calculated using only productive rearrangements. Clones with significantly greater frequencies in on-treatment versus baseline samples were identified using a previously published method. The table comes from immuneACCESS by way of TCRdb, which keeps in-frame sequences with V and J called. Part of the clones is missing from these tables; in studies checked, under half for an unresolved V gene and the rest for unknown reasons. From that table come the V and J calls and clone size; the DNA was used to work out D and trimming. Counted in this sample were 13,000 or so clones; roughly 60% of them appeared once. Approximately 22% of the sample is in the top ten clones.

This TCR was recovered from a human donor with melanoma. The rearranged chain carries TRBV4-3 and TRBJ2-7; 8 middle bases align to TRBD1. This material consisted of CD8+ T cells sorted from blood (inferred from file names), taken from a patient given nivolumab and ipilimumab in sequence. The DNA is TGCGCCAGCAGCCCCCAACCCGGGACAGGTGTCAACGAGCAGTACTTC. Translation gives CASSPQPGTGVNEQYF.